The 17 T cell receptor beta chains below all came from one sample that was sequenced in a study of cytomegalovirus exposure and HLA in healthy donors. The PCR had 60 Vbeta and 13 Jbeta primers. Assay used: immunoSEQ multiplex PCR; TCRdb lists only in-frame clones, some missing. The data contain tens of thousands of clones, around 77% of them singletons. Sequenced material: PBMCs. Source of these receptors: a man under 40 in good health and CMV-seronegative.

This clone appeared a few times. The V call is TRBV5-6, the J call TRBJ2-5, with no clear D. The germline V gene encodes CDR1 SGHDT and CDR2 YYEEEE. The V end lost 5 bases, the J end lost 2 bases, and 13 bases lay between the germline ends. This CDR3 has 14 residues. The CDR3 DNA reads TGTGCCAGCAGTCCCGCTGGCCCTCAAGAGACCCAGTACTTC. Amino acid sequence: CASSPAGPQETQYF.

The chain links TRBV5-5 to TRBJ2-7; 10 bases map to TRBD1. This CDR3 is 14 amino acids long. The trim removed 2 bases at V and 4 bases at J, leaving 3 bases unmatched. Germline CDR1 SGHKS, CDR2 YYEKEE (reference sequence). DNA for the CDR3: TGTGCCAGCAGCTTCCGGGACAGGGGTTACGAGCAGTACTTC. This codes for CASSFRDRGYEQYF.

This chain uses TRBV5-1 with TRBJ2-1, with D possibly matching TRBD2 (6 bases). The germline gives CDR1 SGHRS, CDR2 YFSETQ. This CDR3 has 18 residues. V was pared by 4 bases and J by 4 bases, with 24 bases between. The CDR3 DNA is TGCGCCAGCAGCACGCCATCCACGGGCGGGACGGTATACAATGAGCAGTTCTTC. Residues: CASSTPSTGGTVYNEQFF. Full variable domain (remainder filled in from reference TRBV5-1 and TRBJ2-1): KAGVTQTPRYLIKTRGQQVTLSCSPISGHRSVSWYQQTPGQGLQFLFEYFSETQRNKGNFPGRFSGRQFSNSRSEMNVSTLELGDSALYLCASSTPSTGGTVYNEQFFGPGTRLTVL.

The gene calls are TRBV6-5 and TRBJ1-1, with D hard to call. From germline, CDR1 is MNHEY and CDR2 SVGAGI. The CDR3 has 13 residues. The V and J ends lost 10 bases and 2 bases respectively, with 14 bases between them. CDR3 residues: CATRGSTNTEAFF. The CDR3, as DNA: TGTGCCACCCGCGGGAGTACCAACACTGAAGCTTTCTTT.

The chain recombines TRBV2 with TRBJ1-2; D is uncertain. Germline-derived CDR1 and CDR2 are SNHLY and FYNNEI. The CDR3 loop spans 13 amino acids. Trimming stripped 2 bases from V and 6 bases from J, with 10 bases between. The DNA of the CDR3 is TGTGCCAGCAGTGAAATTCGGGGAAATGGCTACACCTTC. Protein: CASSEIRGNGYTF. Variable domain in full (rest from reference TRBV2 and TRBJ1-2): EPEVTQTPSHQVTQMGQEVILRCVPISNHLYFYWYRQILGQKVEFLVSFYNNEISEKSEIFDDQFSVERPDGSNFTLKIRSTKLEDSAMYFCASSEIRGNGYTFGSGTRLTVV.

The chain carries TRBV6-1 and TRBJ2-7; D possibly corresponds to TRBD2 (5 bases). The CDR3 contains 15 residues. The ends were cut back, 6 bases at V and 0 bases at J, with 15 bases in the middle. Germline-derived CDR1 and CDR2 are MNHNS and SASEGT. CDR3 coding DNA: TGTGCCAGCAGGGCCAAGACGGGAAGCTCCTACGAGCAGTACGTC. Translated: CASRAKTGSSYEQYV.

This chain joins TRBV29-1 and TRBJ2-1; TRBD2 aligns across 9 bases. The CDR3 is 15 residues long. CDR1 SQVTM and CDR2 ANQGSEA come from the germline V gene. J gave up 2 bases and V 6 bases, and 8 bases lay outside the gene matches. The chain's CDR3 is CSVAGGSRTYNEQFF. The CDR3 nucleotides are TGCAGCGTCGCGGGGGGGTCGCGAACCTACAATGAGCAGTTCTTC.

The J gene is TRBJ1-2, the V gene TRBV19; D is unclear. CDR1 is LNHDA and CDR2 is SQIVND in the germline V gene (reference sequence). Trimming pared 3 bases from V and 7 bases from J, leaving 12 bases between. The CDR3 consists of 13 residues. The CDR3 loop is CASSIEFFGGYTF. CDR3 in DNA: TGTGCCAGTAGTATCGAGTTCTTCGGTGGCTACACCTTC.

CDR3 DNA: TGTGCCAGCGGCTCTCCCCAGGGTTCTTATGCAGTCAACTACCTCAACACTGAAGCTTTCTTT. Translated: CASGSPQGSYAVNYLNTEAFF. The chain combines TRBV7-3 with TRBJ1-1; D is perhaps TRBD1 (5 bases). The CDR3 spans 21 residues. V gave up 8 bases and J gave up 2 bases, with 36 bases separating them. Germline V gene sequence: CDR1 SGHTA, CDR2 FQGTGA.

This chain links TRBV4-3 with TRBJ2-7, with D maybe TRBD1 (6 bases). V lost 4 bases and J 2 bases, leaving 15 bases between the germline ends. Germline V lookup: CDR1 LGHNA, CDR2 YSLEER. The CDR3 is 15 residues long. The CDR3 bases are TGCGCCAGCAGCCCAACCGGGACAACGACCTACGAGCAGTACTTC. Translating it yields CASSPTGTTTYEQYF.

J is TRBJ1-2 and V is TRBV29-1, with D uncertain. The CDR3 is 13 residues long. Germline V gene sequence: CDR1 SQVTM, CDR2 ANQGSEA. Trimming cost V 4 bases and J 8 bases, with 17 bases left between them. CDR3 bases: TGCAGCGTTGCCCCGCAGGATCTGCTGGGCTACACCTTC. Its protein is CSVAPQDLLGYTF.

The V call is TRBV11-3, the J call TRBJ2-5, with 13 bases that match TRBD2. The CDR3 sequence is 19 residues long. The germline V gene encodes CDR1 SGHNT and CDR2 YENEEA. After removal of 4 bases from V and 0 bases from J, the junction contained 11 bases not matched to a gene. CDR3 in DNA: TGTGCCAGCAGCTCCCCACCGGGACTAGCGGGACGGTACCAAGAGACCCAGTACTTC. It translates to CASSSPPGLAGRYQETQYF.

This chain joins TRBV25-1 and TRBJ2-5; 11 bases match TRBD2. This CDR3 comprises 16 residues. V gave up 5 bases and J gave up 3 bases; unmatched junction bases: 8. Looked up from germline, CDR1 is MGHDK and CDR2 is SYGVNS. The CDR3 protein is CASSPGLAARKETQYF. The CDR3 DNA is TGTGCCAGCAGTCCGGGACTAGCGGCGAGAAAAGAGACCCAGTACTTC.

The rearrangement links TRBV5-1 to TRBJ1-2, with 7 bases fitting TRBD1. Trimming at V came to 4 bases and at J to 5 bases, leaving 17 bases not matched to a gene. Per the germline V gene, CDR1 is SGHRS and CDR2 is YFSETQ. This CDR3 spans 17 amino acids. CDR3 region: CASSLRQGGMKSYGYTF. In DNA form, the CDR3 reads TGCGCCAGCAGCCTCCGACAGGGAGGAATGAAGTCGTATGGCTACACCTTC.

The chain joins TRBV5-6 to TRBJ1-4; 7 nucleotides align to TRBD1. V was pared by 2 bases and J by 8 bases, with 9 bases of the junction left unmatched. Germline assignment: CDR1 SGHDT and CDR2 YYEEEE. CDR3 length: 15 residues. This CDR3 reads CASSLLNRGSEKLFF. The CDR3 DNA reads as TGTGCCAGCAGCTTATTAAACAGGGGATCCGAAAAACTGTTTTTT.

V and J are TRBV29-1 and TRBJ1-2; D unclear. The V and J ends lost 6 bases and 2 bases respectively, with 10 bases between them. The CDR3 contains 12 residues. Germline-derived CDR1 and CDR2 are SQVTM and ANQGSEA. As DNA, the CDR3 is TGCAGCGTGGCCTACAGCAACTATGGCTACACCTTC. It specifies CSVAYSNYGYTF.

The sample holds a few counts of this clone. The chain combines TRBV5-6 with TRBJ1-4, with a tentative D call TRBD1 (5 bases). Germline V gene data show CDR1 as SGHDT and CDR2 as YYEEEE. The V gene lost 1 base and the J gene lost 7 bases, with 26 bases spanning the gap. CDR3 length: 19 amino acids. The CDR3 is CASSLLRGHGPGVSEKLFF. CDR3 coding DNA: TGTGCCAGCAGCTTGCTCCGTGGACATGGGCCGGGGGTGAGTGAAAAACTGTTTTTT.